This TCR beta chain was sequenced in a study of Graves' ophthalmopathy and Graves' hyperthyroidism. Amplifying from RNA transcripts, the study obtained TCR beta CDR3 regions. First-round RT-PCR with HTBI primers preceded a second-round multiplex PCR. Each CDR3 protein is one row after TCRdb ran MiXCR on the multiplex PCR reads. The sample contains about 480,000 distinct CDR3 sequences, 14% of which appear only once. This CDR3 has 14 amino acids. Germline assignment: CDR1 DFQATT and CDR2 SNEGSKA (reference sequence). This clonotype was counted ten times or more. V and J are TRBV20-1 and TRBJ1-6; 10 nucleotides line up with TRBD1. The sequence derives from a woman aged 25 to 45 with Graves' ophthalmopathy. The sequencing input was blood. CDR3 loop: CSAPMDRGNSPLHF. The CDR3 DNA follows: TGCAGCGCACCAATGGACAGGGGGAATTCACCCCTCCACTTT.